These T cell receptor beta chains were read from a single sample in a study of blood T cell repertoires in COVID-19. Using immunoSEQ multiplex PCR, the repertoire was profiled, and TCRdb retains in-frame clones only, with some absent. The sample lists 350,000 to 400,000 clones, 85% to 90% occurring once. The sequencing input was PBMCs or T cells enriched from blood (not recorded which). The receptor set was obtained from a young man who had recovered from COVID-19. CDR3s include the opening cysteine and the closing phenylalanine or tryptophan. D genes are given only for firm matches. Not every row has a clone size; where given, it reads once, few, many or a size class.

v_call	j_call	clone_size	d_call	cdr3_nt	cdr3_aa
TRBV5-1	TRBJ1-5	.	.	TGCGCCAGCAGCTTGGGAGAGGATAGCAATCAGCCCCAGCATTTT	CASSLGEDSNQPQHF
TRBV5-8	TRBJ2-7	.	TRBD2	TGTGCCAGCAGCTTAGCGGGGGGGCCGACCTACGAGCAGTACTTC	CASSLAGGPTYEQYF
TRBV7-2	TRBJ2-1	few	TRBD2	TGTGCCAGCAGCTTATATTTGCCTAGCGGGAGGGGGAGGAATGAGCAGTTCTTC	CASSLYLPSGRGRNEQFF
TRBV6-5	TRBJ1-6	.	TRBD1	TGTGCCAGCAGTTCACCTCACAGGGGACCACCCCTCCACTTT	CASSSPHRGPPLHF
TRBV23-1	TRBJ2-2	.	.	TGCGCCAGCAGTCGAAAGGGGGAAAAGGAGAGCACCGGGGAGCTGTTTTTT	CASSRKGEKESTGELFF
TRBV7-9	TRBJ2-1	.	TRBD2	TGTGCCAGCAGATTTAGCGGGGGGAGATACAATGAGCAGTTCTTC	CASRFSGGRYNEQFF
TRBV25-1	TRBJ1-1	.	.	TGTGCCAGCGGGCGTTGGCGTGGGCCTGAAGCTTTCTTT	CASGRWRGPEAFF
TRBV5-3	TRBJ1-1	.	.	TGTGCCAGAAGCGGAAGGCACCTCTCCGGGACTATGAACACTGAAGCTTTCTTT	CARSGRHLSGTMNTEAFF
TRBV11-2	TRBJ2-1	.	TRBD1	TGTGCCAGCAGCTTAGTACAGGGGGCAGGGAATGAGCAGTTCTTC	CASSLVQGAGNEQFF
TRBV30	TRBJ1-5	.	.	TGTGCCTGGACCGGAGGACAGAGCAATCAGCCCCAGCATTTT	CAWTGGQSNQPQHF
TRBV4-2	TRBJ2-6	.	.	TGTGCCAGCAGCCAAGCAGGGGCTACCTCTGGGGCCAACGTCCTGACTTTC	CASSQAGATSGANVLTF
TRBV5-5	TRBJ1-1	.	.	TGTGCCAGCAGCCCGTACAGGGAACAAGGCACTGAAGCTTTCTTT	CASSPYREQGTEAFF
TRBV28	TRBJ2-7	.	.	TGTGCCAGCAGAACGGCGGGAACCGAGCAGTACTTC	CASRTAGTEQYF
TRBV5-8	TRBJ1-4	.	.	TGTGCCAGTTTAAGGAGTAGGGGTGAAAAACTGTTTTTT	CASLRSRGEKLFF
TRBV9	TRBJ2-5	once	.	TGTGCCAGCAGCGTGGCCCCTCATACTAACCAAGAGACCCAGTACTTC	CASSVAPHTNQETQYF
TRBV2	TRBJ1-5	.	.	TGTGCCAGCAGTGAACAACCCACCTACAGGTCCCAGCATTTT	CASSEQPTYRSQHF
TRBV6-1	TRBJ2-7	.	.	TGTGCCAGCAGTGAAGGGCTTCGGAGGCCCCACGAGCAGTACTTC	CASSEGLRRPHEQYF
TRBV7-7	TRBJ2-2	few	.	TGTGCCAGCAGCTTTAGTGCTATCGGGGAGCTGTTTTTT	CASSFSAIGELFF
TRBV18	TRBJ2-2	.	TRBD1	TGTGCCAGCTCACCGGGACAGGGAAACACCGGGGAGCTGTTTTTT	CASSPGQGNTGELFF
TRBV5-1	TRBJ2-3	.	.	TGCGCCAGCAGCTTGGAAGCACCTAACACAGATACGCAGTATTTT	CASSLEAPNTDTQYF
TRBV3-1/TRBV3-2	TRBJ1-2	.	.	TGTGCCAGCAGCCAAGGAGTGCTAAGCTATGGCTACACCTTC	CASSQGVLSYGYTF
TRBV6-4	TRBJ2-5	.	TRBD1	TGTGCCAGCAGTGCCGGGACAGGGGGGAGAGAGACCCAGTACTTC	CASSAGTGGRETQYF
TRBV5-1	TRBJ1-2	.	.	TGCGCCAGCACTCTCTCCGGGGGATTTTCCAACTATGGCTACACCTTC	CASTLSGGFSNYGYTF
TRBV4-2	TRBJ2-1	.	.	TGTGCCAGCAGCCAAGAGGAAACCGTACTACTGAAGTTCTTC	CASSQEETVLLKFF
TRBV13	TRBJ2-3	.	TRBD2	TGTGCCAGCAGGCTAGCGGGTGGCACAGATACGCAGTATTTT	CASRLAGGTDTQYF
TRBV5-4	TRBJ2-5	.	TRBD2	TGTGCCAGCAGCCCCACTAGGGGCGGGGGGTACCGAGAGACCCAGTACTTC	CASSPTRGGGYRETQYF
TRBV3-1/TRBV3-2	TRBJ2-5	.	.	TGTGCCAGCAGCCAAAATGAGGGTATTGAGACCCAGTACTTC	CASSQNEGIETQYF